The next 2 T cell receptor beta chains were all read from a single sample in a study of neurological immune-mediated disorders. TCRdb independently ran MiXCR on the 5' RACE reads; one entry per CDR3 protein. The table records 55,000 to 70,000 distinct CDR3 sequences, under 5% of them present only once. The sequenced sample consisted of PBMCs. All receptors come from a woman aged 45-65 years with multiple sclerosis.

There are a few counts of this clonotype. The chain's CDR3 is CASSLGTSGQETQYF. The CDR3 DNA is TGTGCCAGCAGCTTAGGGACTAGCGGCCAAGAGACCCAGTACTTC. V and J are TRBV7-9 and TRBJ2-5; TRBD2 matches at 10 bases. Germline V gene lookup returns CDR1 SEHNR and CDR2 FQNEAQ (reference sequence). The CDR3 covers 15 residues. Trimming at V came to 1 base and at J to 1 base, leaving 0 bases not matched to a gene.

Ten or more counts support this clonotype. This chain connects TRBV20-1 to TRBJ2-2; TRBD1 agrees at 7 bases. V trimming: 4 bases; J trimming: 7 bases; junction bases outside the gene matches: 3. The length of the CDR3 is 12 residues. From germline, CDR1 is DFQATT and CDR2 SNEGSKA (reference sequence). The CDR3 protein is CSAKRGRGELFF. The CDR3 region has the DNA TGCAGTGCTAAAAGGGGGCGCGGGGAGCTGTTTTTT.